The 4 T cell receptor beta chains presented below share a single source sample, sequenced in a study of CD8 T cells in ankylosing spondylitis (dated by TCRdb to about 2017). On the study overall, not on this receptor specifically: A TCR beta motif of about 8 highly homologous amino acid variants appeared characteristic of blood from ankylosing spondylitis patients.

Receptor libraries were prepared by 5' RACE. TCRdb lists the instrument as Illumina HiSeq 2500. The public reads were quality trimmed at Q25 with fastp and then assembled into clones with MiXCR by TCRdb, keeping productive beta chains. Rows with one shared CDR3 protein collapse into an entry with the most common genes and DNA. The sample table lists 700,000 or so distinct CDR3 sequences, under 20% of them with a count of one. About 20% of the sample lies in the top ten. These receptors have no identified antigens. Sequenced: blood, either unsorted or a sorted T cell fraction (not recorded which). These receptor sequences come from a male donor with ankylosing spondylitis.

The V call is TRBV5-1, the J call TRBJ2-2; D could derive from TRBD1 or TRBD2 (5 bases each). V was shortened by 0 bases and J by 5 bases, with 11 bases between the two germline ends. CDR3 size: 15 residues. Germline assignment: CDR1 SGHRS and CDR2 YFSETQ. CDR3: CASSLAGRETGELFF. The CDR3 DNA follows: TGCGCCAGCAGCTTGGCCGGCAGGGAGACCGGGGAGCTGTTTTTT.

The chain employs TRBV6-5 and TRBJ1-1, with D unresolved. This CDR3 has 13 amino acids. Between the trimmed V and J ends, which lost 0 bases and 5 bases, there was a span of 7 bases. In germline, CDR1 is MNHEY, CDR2 SVGAGI. CDR3: CASSYSSKTEAFF. As DNA, the CDR3 is TGTGCCAGCAGTTACTCGTCTAAGACTGAAGCTTTCTTT.

This sequence joins TRBV18 and TRBJ2-3, with TRBD1 matching 9 bases. CDR1 is KGHSH, CDR2 LQKENI, per germline. Losses at the gene ends were 5 bases for V and 5 bases for J; bases not matched to a gene: 11. This CDR3 comprises 16 residues. The CDR3 sequence: CASSSQTGGSGDTQYF. DNA for the CDR3: TGTGCCAGCTCATCGCAAACAGGGGGCTCGGGAGATACGCAGTATTTT.

The sample holds a few counts of this clonotype. The CDR3 region is CAISELMGRSYNEQFF. DNA for the CDR3: TGTGCCATCAGTGAGTTAATGGGACGGTCCTACAATGAGCAGTTCTTC. The chain combines TRBV10-3 with TRBJ2-1, with D perhaps assigned TRBD1 or TRBD2 (5 bases each). V lost 1 base and J lost 1, with 11 bases in between. Germline CDR1 reads ENHRY; CDR2 reads SYGVKD. This CDR3 has 16 residues.